This TCR beta chain is drawn from a study of shared clonotypes between healthy human individuals. The length of the CDR3 is 14 residues. CDR1 SGHDT and CDR2 YYEEEE come from the germline V gene. Trimming pared 4 bases from V and 6 bases from J, leaving 16 bases between. Clones were read by immunoSEQ multiplex PCR, and TCRdb kept only the in-frame ones, dropping some. The sample has 2 million to 2.5 million clones; about 94% are singletons. This clone was detected only once. The clonotype comes from a man younger than 30 in good health. The chain uses TRBV5-6 and TRBJ2-5; D is unresolved. What was sequenced was naive CD4+ T cells sorted from blood. Indicated subset: CD45RA+ positively selected. The CDR3, as DNA: TGTGCCAGCAGCGCGTGGGTTCGCCAGCAGACCCAGTACTTC. The encoded protein is CASSAWVRQQTQYF.